The 16 T cell receptor beta chains presented below share a single source sample, sequenced in a study of human T cells and chemical hapten exposure. TCRdb used MiXCR to reprocess the RACE reads, holding one entry per CDR3 protein. There are 370,000 or so distinct CDR3 sequences in the sample; 4.8% occur only once, and under 3% lies in the top ten. Indicated time point: patch test 1, 2 weeks after DPC sensitization. Stated treatment: therapeutic diphenylcyclopropenone sensitization with weekly scalp DPC. The sequencing used whole blood, collected in connection with sensitization to the hapten diphenylcyclopropenone (DPC). The receptors here all came from a woman between 50 and 59 years old with alopecia areata. Some clones in this sample may be carry-over from other donors' samples.

This clonotype was picked up many times. At one end, the junction sequence differs from germline, possibly due to a read error. The chain links TRBV10-3 to TRBJ2-7, with 7 bases matching TRBD2. The CDR3 sequence is 13 residues long. Germline CDR1 is ENHRY and CDR2 is SYGVKD. CDR3 protein: CAILAGPSDEQYF. For the CDR3, the DNA is TGTGCCATTTTAGCGGGCCCCTCCGACGAGCAGTACTTC.

This clonotype was detected only a few times. V is TRBV6-1 and J is TRBJ1-2; unclear D gene. The ends were cut back, 1 base at V and 2 bases at J, with 14 bases in the middle. The CDR3 covers 16 residues. Germline CDR1 is MNHNS and CDR2 is SASEGT. The CDR3 loop reads CASSEERPNANYGYTF. As DNA, the CDR3 is TGTGCCAGCAGTGAAGAGAGACCAAATGCCAACTATGGCTACACCTTC.

This clonotype was seen a handful of times. This sequence joins TRBV3-1 and TRBJ2-3; 9 positions match TRBD1. Germline CDR1 is LGHDT and CDR2 is YNNKEL (reference sequence). The trim removed 1 base at V and 0 bases at J, leaving 8 bases unmatched. The CDR3 runs 18 residues. The CDR3 here is CASSQGTGVSLSTDTQYF. The CDR3 region has the DNA TGTGCCAGCAGCCAAGGGACAGGGGTTTCTCTGAGCACAGATACGCAGTATTTT.

This clonotype has a count of ten or more. This chain uses TRBV5-5 with TRBJ1-3; D possibly corresponds to TRBD1 (6 bases). The CDR3 totals 15 residues. Germline V gene data show CDR1 as SGHKS and CDR2 as YYEKEE (reference sequence). Trimming shortened V by 4 bases and J by 2 bases, and 13 bases separated the two germline ends. The CDR3 reads CASSATAGAGNTIYF. Here the CDR3 DNA reads TGTGCCAGCAGCGCAACGGCAGGGGCTGGAAACACCATATATTTT. The full variable domain, its missing parts supplied by reference TRBV5-5 and TRBJ1-3, is DAGVTQSPTHLIKTRGQQVTLRCSPISGHKSVSWYQQVLGQGPQFIFQYYEKEERGRGNFPDRFSARQFPNYSSELNVNALLLGDSALYLCASSATAGAGNTIYFGEGSWLTVV.

This clonotype was counted ten times or more. The rearrangement links TRBV12-3 or TRBV12-4 to TRBJ2-1; 7 nucleotides align to TRBD1. V gave up 7 bases and J gave up 4 bases; unmatched junction bases: 10. This CDR3 has 15 residues. This CDR3 is CASNPGDRPYNEQFF. CDR3 nucleotides: TGTGCCAGCAATCCCGGGGACAGACCTTACAATGAGCAGTTCTTC.

V gene TRBV10-3 combines with J gene TRBJ2-6; 7 bases map to TRBD1. Germline CDR1 reads ENHRY; CDR2 reads SYGVKD. The trim removed 1 base at V and 0 bases at J, leaving 3 bases unmatched. The CDR3 runs to 17 residues. For the CDR3, the DNA is TGTGCCATCAGTGAGTTGGGACAGCGCTCTGGGGCCAACGTCCTGACTTTC. Translating it yields CAISELGQRSGANVLTF.

Turning to this clonotype: A single base separates this from a much larger clone, so it may be a read error. The gene calls are TRBV14 and TRBJ1-1; TRBD1 might be the D (6 bases). The CDR3 loop spans 15 amino acids. Germline CDR1 is SGHDN and CDR2 is FVKESK. This chain's CDR3 is CACSQVWGANTEAFF. For the CDR3, the DNA is TGTGCCTGCAGCCAAGTATGGGGGGCGAACACTGAAGCTTTCTTT.

At least ten counts were recorded for this clonotype. The J gene is TRBJ2-5, the V gene TRBV29-1; 9 bases align to TRBD2. The germline gives CDR1 SQVTM, CDR2 ANQGSEA. CDR3 length equals 14 residues. J was trimmed by 4 bases and V by 6 bases; bases with no gene match: 9. Here the CDR3 DNA reads TGCAGCGTGAAGCTAGCGGGAAGAAGAGAGACCCAGTACTTC. It encodes CSVKLAGRRETQYF.

This clonotype was counted at least ten times. V and J are TRBV29-1 and TRBJ1-1; D gene uncertain. Germline values: CDR1 SQVTM, CDR2 ANQGSEA. Trimming pared 7 bases from V and 1 base from J, leaving 4 bases between. There are 10 residues in the CDR3. The CDR3 reads CSAKNTEAFF. The CDR3, as DNA: TGCAGCGCAAAGAACACTGAAGCTTTCTTT.

This clonotype was seen at least ten times. This chain links TRBV7-2 with TRBJ1-4; weak D call: TRBD1 (5 bases). This CDR3 has 15 residues. Germline V gives CDR1 SGHTA, CDR2 FQGNSA. V dropped 6 bases and J dropped 0 bases, with 11 bases sitting between them. The CDR3 sequence is CASRGDGTTNEKLFF. CDR3 DNA sequence: TGTGCCAGCAGAGGGGACGGCACAACTAATGAAAAACTGTTTTTT.

This clonotype was counted many times. The J gene is TRBJ2-1, the V gene TRBV6-5; tentatively, D is TRBD1 (5 bases). CDR3 length: 16 amino acids. Looked up from germline, CDR1 is MNHEY and CDR2 is SVGAGI. The V end lost 4 bases, the J end lost 0 bases, and 13 bases lay between the germline ends. The CDR3 bases are TGTGCCAGCAGTTCACAGGCTATGAGCTCCTACAATGAGCAGTTCTTC. It encodes CASSSQAMSSYNEQFF.

This clonotype was seen repeatedly, ten times or more. The chain uses TRBV14 and TRBJ2-3; D call uncertain. Matching the DNA end better, TRBJ2-5 makes the J call doubtful. Germline CDR1 SGHDN, CDR2 FVKESK. The CDR3 is 12 residues long. As DNA, the CDR3 is TGTGCCAGCAGCCAAGCTAGAGCGACCCAGTACTTC. Its protein is CASSQARATQYF.

Ten or more counts support this clonotype. The chain carries TRBV29-1 and TRBJ2-2, with D uncertain. The CDR3 consists of 12 residues. Deletions cut 6 bases from V and 0 bases from J, with 5 bases between. Germline lookup yields CDR1 SQVTM and CDR2 ANQGSEA. CDR3 nucleotides: TGCAGCGTCGGATCGAACACCGGGGAGCTGTTTTTT. This codes for CSVGSNTGELFF.

In its sample, this clonotype was seen many times. The chain couples TRBV2 to TRBJ2-3; the D gene is possibly TRBD2 (6 bases). The length of the CDR3 is 10 residues. The germline V and J ends were trimmed by 8 bases and 13 bases, with 13 bases remaining between them. Germline CDR1 and CDR2: SNHLY and FYNNEI. The CDR3 nucleotides read TGTGCCAGCGCGTTTGGGGAGGAGTATTTT. Protein: CASAFGEEYF.

This clonotype was found a few times. CDR3 sequence reads: CASSNVGGEAEAFF. CDR3 coding DNA: TGTGCCAGCAGCAACGTCGGAGGGGAGGCTGAAGCTTTCTTT. The chain recombines TRBV11-1 with TRBJ1-1, with D possibly matching TRBD1 (5 bases). V lost 5 bases, J lost 6 bases, and 16 bases lay in between. The CDR3 runs to 14 residues. The germline V gene encodes CDR1 SGHAT and CDR2 FQDESV (reference sequence).

This clonotype was detected ten times or more. The chain joins TRBV20-1 to TRBJ2-1; D is unclear. CDR3 size: 13 residues. Germline CDR1 and CDR2: DFQATT and SNEGSKA (reference sequence). The V end lost 6 bases, the J end lost 1 base, and 10 bases lay between the germline ends. CDR3 protein: CSAADGSYNEQFF. Here the CDR3 DNA reads TGCAGTGCCGCAGACGGGTCCTACAATGAGCAGTTCTTC.